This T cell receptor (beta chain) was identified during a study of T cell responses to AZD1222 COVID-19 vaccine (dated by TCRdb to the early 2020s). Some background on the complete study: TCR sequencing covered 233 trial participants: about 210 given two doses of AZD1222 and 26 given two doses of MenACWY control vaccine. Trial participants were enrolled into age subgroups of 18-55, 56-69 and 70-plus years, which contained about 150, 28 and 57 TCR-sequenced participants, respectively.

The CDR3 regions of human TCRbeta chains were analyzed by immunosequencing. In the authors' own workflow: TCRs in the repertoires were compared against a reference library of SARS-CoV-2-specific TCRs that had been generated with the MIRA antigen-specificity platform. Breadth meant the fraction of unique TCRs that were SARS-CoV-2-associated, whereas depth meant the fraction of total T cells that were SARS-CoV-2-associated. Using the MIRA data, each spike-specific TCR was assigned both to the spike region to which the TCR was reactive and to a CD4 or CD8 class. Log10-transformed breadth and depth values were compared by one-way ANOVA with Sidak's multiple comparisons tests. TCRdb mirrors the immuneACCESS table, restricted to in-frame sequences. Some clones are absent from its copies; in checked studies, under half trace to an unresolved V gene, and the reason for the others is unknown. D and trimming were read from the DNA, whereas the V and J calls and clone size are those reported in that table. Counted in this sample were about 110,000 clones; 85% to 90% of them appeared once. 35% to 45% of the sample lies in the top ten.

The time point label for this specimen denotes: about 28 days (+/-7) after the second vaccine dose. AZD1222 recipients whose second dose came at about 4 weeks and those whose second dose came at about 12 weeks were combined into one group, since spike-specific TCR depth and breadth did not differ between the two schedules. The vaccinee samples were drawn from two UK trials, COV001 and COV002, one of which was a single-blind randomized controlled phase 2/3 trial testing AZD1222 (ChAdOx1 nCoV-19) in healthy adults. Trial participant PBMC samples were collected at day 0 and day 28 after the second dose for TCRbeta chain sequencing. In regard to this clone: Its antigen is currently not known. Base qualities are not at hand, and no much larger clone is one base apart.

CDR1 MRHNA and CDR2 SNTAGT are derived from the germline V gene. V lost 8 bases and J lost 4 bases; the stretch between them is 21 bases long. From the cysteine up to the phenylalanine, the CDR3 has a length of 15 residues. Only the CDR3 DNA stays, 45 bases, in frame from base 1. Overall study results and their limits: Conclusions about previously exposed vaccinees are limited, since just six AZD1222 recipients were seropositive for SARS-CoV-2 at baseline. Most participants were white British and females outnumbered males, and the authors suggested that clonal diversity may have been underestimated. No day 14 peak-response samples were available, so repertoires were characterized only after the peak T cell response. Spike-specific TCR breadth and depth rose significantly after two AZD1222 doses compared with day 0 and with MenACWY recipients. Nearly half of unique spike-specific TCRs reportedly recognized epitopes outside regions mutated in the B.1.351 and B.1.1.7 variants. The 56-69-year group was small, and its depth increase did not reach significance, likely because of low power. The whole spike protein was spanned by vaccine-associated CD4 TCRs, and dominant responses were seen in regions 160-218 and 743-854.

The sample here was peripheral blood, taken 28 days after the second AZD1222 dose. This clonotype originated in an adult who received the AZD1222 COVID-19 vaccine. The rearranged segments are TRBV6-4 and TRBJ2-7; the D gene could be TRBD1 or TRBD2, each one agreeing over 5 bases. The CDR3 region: CASREGSRGGYEQYF. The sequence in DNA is TGTGCCAGCCGGGAAGGGTCTAGGGGCGGGTACGAGCAGTACTTC.